Following are 23 T cell receptor beta chains from one sample sequenced in a study of metastatic and nonmetastatic thyroid tumors (dated by TCRdb to the early 2020s). No patient had received any treatment before thyroid surgery. Receptor amplification or capture employed PCR. The sequencer was an Illumina HiSeq 4000. TCRdb cleaned the public reads at Q25 with fastp, built clones with MiXCR and kept in-frame beta chains. For this sample the table gives more than 9,000 clones, of which around 30% were detected only once. About 10% of the sample comes from the top ten. The specimen sequenced was tumor tissue. Source of these receptors: a male donor with papillary thyroid cancer or a benign thyroid nodule (not recorded which). Some clones in this sample may be carry-over from other donors' samples.

V is TRBV4-3 and J is TRBJ2-2; D not resolved. In germline, CDR1 is LGHNA, CDR2 YSLEER. V dropped 0 bases and J dropped 7 bases, with 12 bases sitting between them. This CDR3 spans 15 amino acids. In nucleotides, the CDR3 is TGCGCCAGCAGCCAAGATAACATAGGCGGCGGGGAGCTGTTTTTT. Amino acid sequence: CASSQDNIGGGELFF.

The chain recombines TRBV28 with TRBJ2-7, with 7 bases lining up with TRBD2. This CDR3 spans 15 amino acids. The V gene end was trimmed by 8 bases and the J gene end by 3 bases; junction bases not matched to a gene: 13. Germline V CDR1 and CDR2: MDHEN, SYDVKM. CDR3 bases: TGTGCCAGCGCGGCTTCTACTAGCGACTTCTACGAGCAGTACTTC. Protein sequence: CASAASTSDFYEQYF.

This clone was found a few times. The chain is built from TRBV6-1 and TRBJ1-2; TRBD1 might be the D (5 bases). The germline V gene encodes CDR1 MNHNS and CDR2 SASEGT. Trimming shortened V by 3 bases and J by 5 bases, and 19 bases separated the two germline ends. The CDR3 is 16 residues long. CDR3: CASSDRVTTTSYGYTF. DNA for the CDR3: TGTGCCAGCAGTGACAGGGTTACCACCACCTCGTATGGCTACACCTTC.

V usage is TRBV5-1 and J usage is TRBJ2-2; a possible D gene is TRBD1 (5 bases). Germline V gives CDR1 SGHRS, CDR2 YFSETQ. The CDR3 runs to 15 residues. V was cut by 2 bases and J by 0 bases, with 8 bases left in between. CDR3 sequence reads: CASSFRAANTGELFF. Written as DNA, the CDR3 is TGCGCCAGCAGCTTCAGGGCAGCGAACACCGGGGAGCTGTTTTTT.

The chain links TRBV11-2 to TRBJ2-7; 9 bases line up with TRBD1. The ends lost 5 bases at V and 3 bases at J; junction bases unmatched: 14. This CDR3 is built from 17 residues. Germline CDR1 and CDR2: SGHAT and FQNNGV. CDR3 sequence reads: CASSPEGTGIFRYEQYF. The CDR3, as DNA: TGTGCCAGCAGCCCTGAGGGGACAGGGATCTTTCGCTACGAGCAGTACTTC.

The chain employs TRBV6-2 or TRBV6-3 and TRBJ1-1; the D is unclear. The CDR3 loop spans 13 amino acids. Trimming stripped 6 bases from V and 2 bases from J, with 10 bases between. CDR1 MNHEY and CDR2 SVGEGT come from the germline V gene. The CDR3 loop reads CASSLLDNTEAFF. CDR3 DNA sequence: TGTGCCAGCAGCCTCCTGGATAACACTGAAGCTTTCTTT.

In its sample, this clone ranks as medium-sized. The J gene is TRBJ2-7, the V gene TRBV2; D unclear. Germline CDR1 and CDR2: SNHLY and FYNNEI. Trimming removed 5 bases from V and 5 bases from J, with 7 bases in between. The CDR3 sequence is 11 residues long. The CDR3 reads CASSHVDEQYF. The CDR3 coding sequence is TGTGCCAGCAGTCACGTTGACGAGCAGTACTTC.

This clone is labeled medium-sized (0.01 to 0.1%). The chain couples TRBV19 to TRBJ1-4, with 11 bases identical to TRBD1. J was trimmed by 4 bases and V by 2 bases; bases with no gene match: 6. The germline V gene has CDR1 LNHDA and CDR2 SQIVND (reference sequence). There are 17 residues in the CDR3. CDR3 amino acids: CASSIIVGTGGNEKLFF. Here the CDR3 DNA reads TGTGCCAGTAGTATAATCGTCGGGACAGGGGGTAATGAAAAACTGTTTTTT. Filled out from reference TRBV19 and TRBJ1-4, the complete variable domain reads DGGITQSPKYLFRKEGQNVTLSCEQNLNHDAMYWYRQDPGQGLRLIYYSQIVNDFQKGDIAEGYSVSREKKESFPLTVTSAQKNPTAFYLCASSIIVGTGGNEKLFFGSGTQLSVL.

V is TRBV28 and J is TRBJ2-7; D is uncertain. With 7 bases removed from V and 1 base from J, the gap between germline ends came to 11 bases. The germline V gene has CDR1 MDHEN and CDR2 SYDVKM. This CDR3 contains 13 residues. In DNA form, the CDR3 reads TGTGCCAGCAAGTTCCCCCGGTCCTACGAGCAGTACTTC. Translating gives CASKFPRSYEQYF.

This clone has only a few counts. The CDR3 loop reads CASSSWTSGSLTDTQYF. In DNA, the CDR3 is TGTGCCAGCAGTTCCTGGACTAGCGGTAGTCTCACAGATACGCAGTATTTT. The chain links TRBV6-2 or TRBV6-3 to TRBJ2-3; TRBD2 aligns across 10 bases. This CDR3 spans 17 amino acids. The ends lost 4 bases at V and 2 bases at J; junction bases unmatched: 9. The germline CDR1 and CDR2 sequences are MNHEY and SVGEGT.

This clone was seen at least ten times. The chain uses TRBV20-1 and TRBJ2-3; D is undetermined. The CDR3 loop spans 12 amino acids. Looked up from germline, CDR1 is DFQATT and CDR2 is SNEGSKA (reference sequence). Trimming pared 2 bases from V and 2 bases from J, leaving 5 bases between. CDR3: CSARQSTDTQYF. CDR3 in DNA: TGCAGTGCTAGACAGTCCACAGATACGCAGTATTTT.

This clone was detected only once. The V call is TRBV4-2, the J call TRBJ2-7; TRBD2 matches at 8 bases. Germline V gene data show CDR1 as LGHNA and CDR2 as YNFKEQ. The junction had 7 bases not matched to a gene; V was cut back by 0 bases and J by 3 bases. The CDR3 totals 16 residues. DNA of the CDR3: TGTGCCAGCAGCCAAGATGTCCAGCGGGAGAACTACGAGCAGTACTTC. Protein sequence: CASSQDVQRENYEQYF.

This clone has ten or more counts. The J gene is TRBJ2-5, the V gene TRBV11-3, with 7 bases aligning to TRBD2. With 1 base clipped from V and 4 bases from J, the junction kept 0 bases outside the gene matches. This CDR3 has 13 residues. Germline-derived CDR1 and CDR2 are SGHNT and YENEEA. The CDR3 loop is CASSLGGGETQYF. CDR3 DNA sequence: TGTGCCAGCAGCTTAGGGGGGGGAGAGACCCAGTACTTC.

The sample holds many counts of this clone. The CDR3 protein is CASTIIWTSGRVSGETQYF. CDR3 in DNA: TGTGCCAGCACTATAATATGGACTAGCGGGAGGGTTAGCGGAGAGACCCAGTACTTC. The chain recombines TRBV12-3 or TRBV12-4 with TRBJ2-5, with 15 nucleotides matching TRBD2. V was clipped by 7 bases and J by 4 bases; unmatched bases: 16. CDR3 size: 19 residues.

This clone was recorded at least ten times. The V and J genes are TRBV18 and TRBJ1-1; 8 positions agree with TRBD1. V shed 6 bases, J shed 6 bases, and the junction held 6 bases outside the gene matches. Germline V gene sequence: CDR1 KGHSH, CDR2 LQKENI. The CDR3 totals 13 residues. CDR3 region: CASSRGQWAEAFF. CDR3 nucleotide sequence: TGTGCCAGCTCCAGGGGGCAATGGGCTGAAGCTTTCTTT.

Relative to its sample, this clone is medium-sized (0.01 to 0.1%). The chain uses TRBV5-1 and TRBJ1-2; D not resolved. Deletions cut 0 bases from V and 7 bases from J, with 13 bases between. In germline, CDR1 is SGHRS, CDR2 YFSETQ. The CDR3 spans 14 residues. The CDR3, as DNA: TGCGCCAGCAGCTTGGGGTGGGGAAGTCGTGGCTACACCTTC. Its translation is CASSLGWGSRGYTF.

This clone was seen a handful of times. The V gene is TRBV6-1, the J gene TRBJ1-2; no reliable D call. Looked up from germline, CDR1 is MNHNS and CDR2 is SASEGT. Trimming pared 5 bases from V and 6 bases from J, leaving 13 bases between. The CDR3 covers 13 residues. The CDR3 DNA reads TGTGCCAGCAGTCCCGGGCCTGGTGATGGCTACACCTTC. Protein: CASSPGPGDGYTF.

This chain joins TRBV30 and TRBJ1-3; D gene ambiguous. Germline V gene data show CDR1 as GTSNPN and CDR2 as SVGIG (reference sequence). This CDR3 is 13 amino acids long. V lost 5 bases to trimming and J lost 1 base, with 9 bases between them. The CDR3 spells CAWADSSGNTIYF. CDR3 in DNA: TGTGCCTGGGCAGATTCGTCTGGAAACACCATATATTTT.

This clone ranks as medium-sized. CDR3 in DNA: TGTGCCAGCAGTGAGTCGATTCCGGCGTACGAGCAGTACGTC. The encoded protein is CASSESIPAYEQYV. This chain connects TRBV6-1 to TRBJ2-7; D unclear. This CDR3 is 14 amino acids long. Germline V lookup: CDR1 MNHNS, CDR2 SASEGT. Trimming stripped 3 bases from V and 4 bases from J, with 13 bases between.

By share, this clone counts as medium-sized (0.01 to 0.1%). The CDR3 sequence: CAWSSGTGGNYGYTF. The CDR3 bases are TGTGCCTGGTCTTCCGGGACAGGGGGTAACTATGGCTACACCTTC. The V gene is TRBV30, the J gene TRBJ1-2; 11 bases are shared with TRBD1. The CDR3 consists of 15 residues. V lost 5 bases to trimming and J lost 1 base; unmatched junction nucleotides: 6. Germline V gene data show CDR1 as GTSNPN and CDR2 as SVGIG (reference sequence).

This clone was detected ten times or more. This could be a read error, since a much larger clone is one nucleotide away. In the same sample, other DNA sequences code for this CDR3. The genes are TRBV9 and TRBJ2-5; D assignment may be TRBD1 or TRBD2 (5 bases each). This CDR3 is 17 amino acids long. V lost 0 bases to trimming and J lost 4 bases, with 19 bases between them. The germline V gene has CDR1 SGDLS and CDR2 YYNGEE. The CDR3 region is CASSVAMGTGYTETQYF. In DNA form, the CDR3 reads TGTGCCAGCAGCGTAGCTATGGGGACGGGGTATACAGAGACCCAGTACTTC.

This clone rates as medium-sized. The chain combines TRBV30 with TRBJ1-5; tentatively, D is TRBD1 (6 bases). Germline V gene sequence: CDR1 GTSNPN, CDR2 SVGIG (reference sequence). This CDR3 is 14 amino acids long. Trimming removed 2 bases at V and 3 bases at J, with 11 bases between. The DNA for the CDR3 is TGTGCCTGGAGTCTGGGGACACTCAATCAGCCCCAGCATTTT. It codes for CAWSLGTLNQPQHF.

This rearrangement joins TRBV5-1 to TRBJ2-7, with TRBD1 matching over 7 bases. The CDR3 spans 15 residues. After removal of 2 bases from V and 4 bases from J, the junction contained 9 bases not matched to a gene. The germline V gene encodes CDR1 SGHRS and CDR2 YFSETQ. The CDR3, as DNA: TGCGCCAGCAGCTTAAGGGGGCCACGAACGTACGAGCAGTACTTC. Translated: CASSLRGPRTYEQYF.